This TCR beta chain was recovered during a study of cytomegalovirus exposure and HLA in healthy donors. Unmatched junction bases numbered 3, after V lost 8 bases and J lost 3 bases. This CDR3 has 14 residues. Germline values: CDR1 MNHEY, CDR2 SMNVEV (reference sequence). Primers: 60 Vbeta forward and 13 Jbeta reverse. Clones were read by immunoSEQ multiplex PCR, and TCRdb kept only the in-frame ones, dropping some. The table shows about 150,000 clones, with roughly 83% occurring only once. Sample: PBMCs. The TCR was taken from a man younger than 40 in good health and CMV-seropositive. The chain uses TRBV27 and TRBJ2-6; 8 bases map to TRBD1. CDR3 DNA: TGTGCCAGCTCCAGGGGGCTTGGGGCCAACGTCCTGACTTTC. Amino acid sequence: CASSRGLGANVLTF.